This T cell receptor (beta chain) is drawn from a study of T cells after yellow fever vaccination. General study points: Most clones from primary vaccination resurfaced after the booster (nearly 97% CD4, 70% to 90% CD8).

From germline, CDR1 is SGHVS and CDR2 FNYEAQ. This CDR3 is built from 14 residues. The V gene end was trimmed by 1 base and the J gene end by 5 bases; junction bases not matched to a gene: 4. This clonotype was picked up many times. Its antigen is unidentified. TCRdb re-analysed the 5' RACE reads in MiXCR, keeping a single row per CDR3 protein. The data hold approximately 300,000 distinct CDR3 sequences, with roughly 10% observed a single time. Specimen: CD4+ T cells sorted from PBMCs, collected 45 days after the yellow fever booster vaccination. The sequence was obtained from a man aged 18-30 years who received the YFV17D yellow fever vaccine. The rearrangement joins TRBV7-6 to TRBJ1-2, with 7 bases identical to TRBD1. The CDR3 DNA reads TGTGCCAGCAGCTTAGACAGGGGAGGATATGGCTACACCTTC. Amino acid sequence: CASSLDRGGYGYTF.